The 20 T cell receptor beta chains below all came from one sample that was sequenced in a study of OX40 agonist ivuxolimab in advanced cancers. Produced via immunoSEQ multiplex PCR; TCRdb's table is partial and in-frame only. This sample has 41,000 or so clones, with 70% to 90% found just once. The starting material was CD4+ or CD8+ T cells sorted from blood, obtained in a trial of the OX40 agonist ivuxolimab. These TCRs come from an adult with an advanced solid tumor such as melanoma, head and neck, liver or kidney cancer.

The V call is TRBV2, the J call TRBJ2-7; D is unresolved. Germline V CDR1 and CDR2: SNHLY, FYNNEI. This CDR3 has 13 amino acids. V lost 3 bases and J lost 0, with 6 bases in between. The CDR3 DNA is TGTGCCAGCAGTGATCCCCACTCCTACGAGCAGTACTTC. Its protein is CASSDPHSYEQYF.

V and J are TRBV5-4 and TRBJ2-7; weak D call: TRBD1 (6 bases). This CDR3 has 13 residues. Trimming cost V 4 bases and J 4 bases, with 12 bases left between them. The germline V gene encodes CDR1 SGHNT and CDR2 YYREEE (reference sequence). The CDR3 sequence is CASSRAGVYEQYF. The CDR3, as DNA: TGTGCCAGCAGCCGGGCAGGGGTGTACGAGCAGTACTTC.

The V gene is TRBV29-1, the J gene TRBJ1-1, with 7 bases that match TRBD1. The CDR3 length is 11 residues. In germline, CDR1 is SQVTM, CDR2 ANQGSEA. J gave up 9 bases and V 6 bases, and 7 bases lay outside the gene matches. CDR3 nucleotides: TGCAGCGTCGGGAGGGGGCCGCAAGCTTTCTTT. Translation gives CSVGRGPQAFF.

The V gene is TRBV2, the J gene TRBJ1-5; D is undetermined. Germline loops: CDR1 SNHLY, CDR2 FYNNEI. This CDR3 contains 17 residues. Trimming removed 0 bases from V and 2 bases from J, with 14 bases in between. The CDR3 coding sequence is TGTGCCAGCAGTGAAGCGGTAGGGCCTATTGGCAATCAGCCCCAGCATTTT. Its protein product is CASSEAVGPIGNQPQHF.

The CDR3 nucleotides read TGTGCCAGTAGACCAGGGGGGGGACAGGAATACTACGAGCAGTACTTC. It translates to CASRPGGGQEYYEQYF. The chain couples TRBV19 to TRBJ2-7, with a possible D match to TRBD1 (8 bases). The ends were cut back, 6 bases at V and 3 bases at J, with 21 bases in the middle. Germline assignment: CDR1 LNHDA and CDR2 SQIVND (reference sequence). The CDR3 sequence is 16 residues long.

This clone was counted between two and nine times. This sequence joins TRBV4-2 and TRBJ1-1, with no clear D. V was shortened by 0 bases and J by 6 bases, with 8 bases between the two germline ends. CDR1 is LGHNA, CDR2 YNFKEQ, per germline. CDR3 size: 13 residues. The CDR3 region is CASSQDLGAEAFF. The DNA of the CDR3 is TGTGCCAGCAGCCAAGATTTAGGAGCTGAAGCTTTCTTT.

This CDR3 reads CASSSPGLAGVSSSYNEQFF. The CDR3 bases are TGTGCCAGTAGTTCCCCGGGACTAGCGGGAGTGTCGAGCTCCTACAATGAGCAGTTCTTC. This chain joins TRBV19 and TRBJ2-1, with TRBD2 identical over 14 bases. The germline V gene encodes CDR1 LNHDA and CDR2 SQIVND (reference sequence). This CDR3 has 20 amino acids. J lost 0 bases, V lost 5 bases, and 12 bases had no gene match. Complete variable domain (other parts from reference TRBV19 and TRBJ2-1): DGGITQSPKYLFRKEGQNVTLSCEQNLNHDAMYWYRQDPGQGLRLIYYSQIVNDFQKGDIAEGYSVSREKKESFPLTVTSAQKNPTAFYLCASSSPGLAGVSSSYNEQFFGPGTRLTVL.

For the CDR3, the DNA is TGTGCCAGCAGTTTCCCAGGGGCCGGTGAAAAACTGTTTTTT. Its translation is CASSFPGAGEKLFF. The chain is built from TRBV11-2 and TRBJ1-4; maybe TRBD1 (6 bases). Trimming shortened V by 6 bases and J by 7 bases, and 15 bases separated the two germline ends. Germline V gene data show CDR1 as SGHAT and CDR2 as FQNNGV. The length of the CDR3 is 14 residues.

This clone is termed medium-sized (0.01 to 0.1%). The gene calls are TRBV4-1 and TRBJ2-7, with a possible D match to TRBD2 (6 bases). V gave up 4 bases and J gave up 2 bases, with 12 bases separating them. Per the germline V gene, CDR1 is MGHRA and CDR2 is YSYEKL. The CDR3 is 14 residues long. DNA of the CDR3: TGCGCCAGCAGCCCCGGGGCGGGAACCTACGAGCAGTACTTC. Protein product: CASSPGAGTYEQYF.

V usage is TRBV6-5 and J usage is TRBJ1-5; possibly TRBD1 for D (5 bases). This CDR3 has 13 residues. Germline V gene data show CDR1 as MNHEY and CDR2 as SVGAGI. V shed 7 bases and J shed 11 bases, with 18 bases lying between them. CDR3 amino acids: CASTTGQGTAQHF. The CDR3 region has the DNA TGTGCCAGCACCACCGGGCAGGGTACAGCCCAGCATTTT.

The chain joins TRBV28 to TRBJ2-1, with D perhaps TRBD2 (6 bases). The ends were cut back, 2 bases at V and 12 bases at J, with 17 bases in the middle. The CDR3 totals 14 residues. In germline, CDR1 is MDHEN, CDR2 SYDVKM. CDR3 in amino acids: CASSLGGVGSGQFF. DNA for the CDR3: TGTGCCAGCAGTTTAGGGGGTGTCGGGAGTGGGCAGTTCTTC.

The V and J genes are TRBV14 and TRBJ2-1; D unresolved. In germline, CDR1 is SGHDN, CDR2 FVKESK. The CDR3 is made up of 16 amino acids. V was shortened by 3 bases and J by 4 bases, with 16 bases between the two germline ends. The CDR3 DNA is TGTGCCAGCAGCCAGGTTTCCGGCGGCACTTACAATGAGCAGTTCTTC. It codes for CASSQVSGGTYNEQFF.

The rearrangement links TRBV6-5 to TRBJ2-6; D gene uncertain. The CDR3 is made up of 14 amino acids. The germline V and J ends were trimmed by 6 bases and 2 bases, with 8 bases remaining between them. CDR1 and CDR2 from the germline V gene are MNHEY and SVGAGI. CDR3 DNA sequence: TGTGCCAGCAGGAGCGAGGCTGGGGCCAACGTCCTGACTTTC. It translates to CASRSEAGANVLTF.

The sample holds a few counts of this clone. The V gene is TRBV5-1, the J gene TRBJ2-5, with TRBD1 as a possible D gene (6 bases). CDR3 size: 15 residues. With 0 bases removed from V and 4 bases from J, the gap between germline ends came to 13 bases. Germline values: CDR1 SGHRS, CDR2 YFSETQ. As DNA, the CDR3 is TGCGCCAGCAGCTTGGAGCAGGGGCGAGGAGAGACCCAGTACTTC. This translates into CASSLEQGRGETQYF.

The chain joins TRBV7-9 to TRBJ2-5; 9 bases line up with TRBD2. Per the germline V gene, CDR1 is SEHNR and CDR2 is FQNEAQ (reference sequence). Trimming took 5 bases from V and 4 from J; bases not matched to a gene: 11. This CDR3 is 16 amino acids long. This CDR3 reads CASSVGPGLAGETQYF. In DNA form, the CDR3 reads TGTGCCAGCAGCGTAGGTCCGGGACTAGCAGGAGAGACCCAGTACTTC.

J is TRBJ2-2 and V is TRBV5-4; D not resolved. Germline lookup yields CDR1 SGHNT and CDR2 YYREEE (reference sequence). The CDR3 sequence is 12 residues long. V was shortened by 5 bases and J by 5 bases, with 7 bases between the two germline ends. The CDR3 spells CASRQQTGELFF. The CDR3, as DNA: TGTGCCAGCAGACAACAGACCGGGGAGCTGTTTTTT.

The chain employs TRBV11-2 and TRBJ2-4; TRBD2 matches at 8 bases. Per the germline V gene, CDR1 is SGHAT and CDR2 is FQNNGV. The V segment lost 0 bases and the J segment 11 bases; nucleotides outside the gene matches: 3. The CDR3 totals 13 residues. The CDR3 region is CASSLDREGLQYF. For the CDR3, the DNA is TGTGCCAGCAGCTTAGACCGGGAGGGGCTTCAGTACTTC. Supplemented by reference TRBV11-2 and TRBJ2-4, the full variable domain reads EAGVAQSPRYKIIEKRQSVAFWCNPISGHATLYWYQQILGQGPKLLIQFQNNGVVDDSQLPKDRFSAERLKGVDSTLKIQPAKLEDSAVYLCASSLDREGLQYFGAGTRLSVL.

The V gene is TRBV10-3, the J gene TRBJ1-1, with no clear D. The germline gives CDR1 ENHRY, CDR2 SYGVKD. There are 12 residues in the CDR3. V was pared by 5 bases and J by 5 bases, with 9 bases between. The CDR3 loop reads CAISLGKTEAFF. The CDR3 nucleotides read TGTGCCATCAGTCTAGGTAAGACTGAAGCTTTCTTT.

The J gene is TRBJ2-7, the V gene TRBV6-1; D is possibly TRBD2 (5 bases). The CDR3 is 14 residues long. Trimming took off 7 bases at V and 5 bases at J, with 18 bases between the two ends. Germline V gene lookup returns CDR1 MNHNS and CDR2 SASEGT. The CDR3 DNA reads as TGTGCCAGCACCGAGGGTCCCTACTTGGACGAGCAGTACTTC. Translating it yields CASTEGPYLDEQYF.

The genes are TRBV4-3 and TRBJ1-5, with D tentatively TRBD1 (5 bases). From germline, CDR1 is LGHNA and CDR2 YSLEER. V lost 0 bases, J lost 6 bases, and 12 bases lay in between. CDR3 length: 15 residues. CDR3 in amino acids: CASSQEGGGGQPQHF. The CDR3 region has the DNA TGCGCCAGCAGCCAAGAAGGTGGGGGGGGTCAGCCCCAGCATTTT.